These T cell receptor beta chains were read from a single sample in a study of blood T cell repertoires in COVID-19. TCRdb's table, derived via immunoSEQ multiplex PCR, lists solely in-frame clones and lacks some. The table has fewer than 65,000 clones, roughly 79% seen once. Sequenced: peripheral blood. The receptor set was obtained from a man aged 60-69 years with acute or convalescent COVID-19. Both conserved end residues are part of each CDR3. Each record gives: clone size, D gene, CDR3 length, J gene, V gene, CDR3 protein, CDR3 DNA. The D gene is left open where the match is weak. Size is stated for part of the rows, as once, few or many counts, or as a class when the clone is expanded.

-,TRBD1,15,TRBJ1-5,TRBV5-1,CASSLQGQGNQPQHF,TGCGCCAGCAGCTTGCAGGGACAGGGGAATCAGCCCCAGCATTTT
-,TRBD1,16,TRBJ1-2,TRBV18,CASSPPVGQGVEGYTF,TGTGCCAGCTCACCACCGGTGGGACAGGGGGTTGAAGGCTACACCTTC
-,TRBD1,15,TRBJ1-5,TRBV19,CASSPGTGGYQPQHF,TGTGCCAGTAGTCCCGGGACAGGAGGATATCAGCCCCAGCATTTT
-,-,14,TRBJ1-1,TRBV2,CASSEIYGNTEAFF,TGTGCCAGCAGCGAGATTTATGGGAACACTGAAGCTTTCTTT
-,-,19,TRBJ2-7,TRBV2,CASSTLGWGEVPSSYEQYF,TGTGCCAGCAGTACCCTGGGGTGGGGGGAGGTTCCAAGCTCCTACGAGCAGTACTTC
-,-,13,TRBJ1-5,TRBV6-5,CASSYSSLTPQHF,TGTGCCAGCAGTTACTCAAGCCTCACGCCCCAGCATTTT
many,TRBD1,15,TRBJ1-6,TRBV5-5,CASSPITGADSPLHF,TGTGCCAGCAGCCCAATCACAGGGGCCGATTCACCCCTCCACTTT
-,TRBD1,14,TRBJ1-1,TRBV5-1,CASSSLTGRTEAFF,TGCGCCAGCAGCTCACTGACAGGGAGGACTGAAGCTTTCTTT
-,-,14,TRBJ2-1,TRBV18,CASSPSSSYNEQFF,TGTGCCAGCTCACCGTCTAGTTCCTACAATGAGCAGTTCTTC
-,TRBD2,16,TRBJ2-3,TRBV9,CASTGGLAASADTQYF,TGTGCCAGCACCGGGGGACTAGCGGCCTCCGCAGATACGCAGTATTTT
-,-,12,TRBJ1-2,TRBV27,CASRGSSYGYTF,TGTGCCAGCAGGGGGAGTTCCTATGGCTACACCTTC
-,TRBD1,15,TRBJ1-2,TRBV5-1,CASSSEGQGGDGYTF,TGCGCCAGCAGCTCTGAAGGACAGGGTGGGGATGGCTACACCTTC
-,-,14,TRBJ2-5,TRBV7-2,CASSFGGLFETQYF,TGTGCCAGCAGCTTTGGCGGCCTCTTCGAGACCCAGTACTTC
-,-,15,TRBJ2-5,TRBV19,CASSIMGLGGETQYF,TGTGCCAGTAGTATAATGGGACTCGGAGGAGAGACCCAGTACTTC
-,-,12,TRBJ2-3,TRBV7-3,CASSLTADTQYF,TGTGCCAGCAGCTTGACAGCAGATACGCAGTATTTT
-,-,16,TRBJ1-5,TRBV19,CASSNVLYGRDQPQHF,TGTGCCAGTAGTAACGTTTTATACGGGAGAGATCAGCCCCAGCATTTT
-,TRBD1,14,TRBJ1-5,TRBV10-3,CAISETGVGQPQHF,TGTGCCATCAGTGAGACAGGGGTCGGGCAGCCCCAGCATTTT
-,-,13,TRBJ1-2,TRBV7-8,CASSLKEGYGYTF,TGTGCCAGCAGCCTTAAGGAGGGTTATGGCTACACCTTC
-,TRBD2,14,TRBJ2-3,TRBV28,CASSERGGRDTQYF,TGTGCCAGCAGTGAGCGGGGGGGCCGGGATACGCAGTATTTT
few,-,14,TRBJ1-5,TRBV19,CASSIEQGEQPQHF,TGTGCCAGTAGTATAGAGCAAGGAGAGCAGCCCCAGCATTTT
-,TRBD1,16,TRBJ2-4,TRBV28,CASSSGQAGAKNIQYF,TGTGCCAGCAGTTCAGGACAGGCGGGAGCCAAAAACATTCAGTACTTC
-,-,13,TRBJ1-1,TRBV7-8,CASSPQMNTEAFF,TGTGCCAGCAGCCCCCAAATGAACACTGAAGCTTTCTTT
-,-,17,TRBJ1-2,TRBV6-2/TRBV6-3,CASSTNLGTLEDYGYTF,TGTGCCAGCAGTACTAACCTTGGCACCCTCGAGGACTATGGCTACACCTTC
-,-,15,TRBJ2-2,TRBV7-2,CASSRSLSNTGELFF,TGTGCCAGCAGCCGGTCACTATCGAACACCGGGGAGCTGTTTTTT
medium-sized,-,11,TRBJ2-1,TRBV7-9,CASSSTGGQFF,TGTGCCAGCAGCTCTACCGGGGGGCAGTTCTTC
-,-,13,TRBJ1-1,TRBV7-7,CASSLTGNTEAFF,TGTGCTAGCAGCTTAACGGGGAACACTGAAGCTTTCTTT
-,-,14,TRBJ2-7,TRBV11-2,CASTDWAGTYEQYF,TGTGCCAGCACGGACTGGGCAGGTACCTACGAGCAGTACTTC
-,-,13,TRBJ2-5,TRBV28,CASSPEGRETQYF,TGTGCCAGCAGCCCAGAGGGAAGAGAGACCCAGTACTTC
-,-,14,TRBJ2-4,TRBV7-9,CASSSDRYQNIQYF,TGTGCCAGCAGCTCCGACAGGTATCAAAACATTCAGTACTTC
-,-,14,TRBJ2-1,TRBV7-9,CASSLAEGNRGQFF,TGTGCCAGCAGCTTAGCGGAGGGGAATCGTGGGCAGTTCTTC
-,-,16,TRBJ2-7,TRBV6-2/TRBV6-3,CASSPALRGGSYEQYF,TGTGCCAGCAGTCCCGCCCTCAGGGGTGGAAGCTACGAGCAGTACTTC
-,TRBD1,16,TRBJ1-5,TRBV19,CASSTSGQGSNQPQHF,TGTGCCAGTAGTACCTCCGGACAGGGTAGCAATCAGCCCCAGCATTTT
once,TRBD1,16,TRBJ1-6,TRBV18,CASSPGRQGSGSPLHF,TGTGCCAGCTCACCGGGGAGACAGGGCTCGGGCTCACCCCTCCACTTT
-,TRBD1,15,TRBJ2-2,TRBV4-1,CASSQVDRGTGELFF,TGCGCCAGCAGCCAAGTGGACAGGGGGACCGGGGAGCTGTTTTTT
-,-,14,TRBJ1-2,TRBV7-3,CASSASAGSKGYTF,TGTGCCAGCAGCGCCTCGGCGGGATCTAAGGGCTACACCTTC
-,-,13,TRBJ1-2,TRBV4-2,CASSQKTGYGYTF,TGTGCCAGCAGCCAAAAGACAGGTTATGGCTACACCTTC
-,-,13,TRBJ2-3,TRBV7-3,CASSRGTADTQYF,TGTGCCAGCAGCAGAGGGACTGCAGATACGCAGTATTTT
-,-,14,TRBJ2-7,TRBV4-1,CASSQETLTYEQYF,TGCGCCAGCAGCCAAGAGACACTTACCTACGAGCAGTACTTC
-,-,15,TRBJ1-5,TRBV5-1,CASSLAGIANQPQHF,TGCGCCAGCAGCTTGGCAGGGATAGCCAATCAGCCCCAGCATTTT
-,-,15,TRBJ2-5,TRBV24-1,CATSDLGPGEETQYF,TGTGCCACCAGTGATTTGGGGCCCGGGGAAGAGACCCAGTACTTC
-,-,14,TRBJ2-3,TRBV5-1,CASSLLFSTDTQYF,TGCGCCAGCAGCTTGCTGTTTAGCACAGATACGCAGTATTTT
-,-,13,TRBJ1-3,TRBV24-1,CATQRASGNTIYF,TGTGCCACCCAGAGGGCTTCTGGAAACACCATATATTTT